This TCR beta chain was recovered during a study of monozygotic twins with cystic fibrosis. Findings and limits, study-wide: Monozygotic CF twins shared more identical nucleotide clonotypes than unrelated patients. J usage was most co-twin-similar in 8 of 16 pairs, V in 13.

Profiling relied on immunoSEQ multiplex PCR, and the TCRdb table lists in-frame clones only, not all of them. In the table there are fewer than 10,000 clones, about 98% of which are singletons. Comment on this clone: Its specificity is unknown.

The length of the CDR3 is 14 residues. Unmatched junction bases numbered 8, after V lost 4 bases and J lost 6 bases. Germline V gene sequence: CDR1 MNHNS, CDR2 SASEGT. What was sequenced was blood. The rearrangement joins TRBV6-1 to TRBJ1-1; 7 nucleotides match TRBD1. The sequence was obtained from a girl aged 2 to 9 with cystic fibrosis. CDR3 amino acids: CASSGFTGEAEAFF. The CDR3 DNA sequence: TGTGCCAGCAGTGGGTTTACAGGGGAGGCTGAAGCTTTCTTT.